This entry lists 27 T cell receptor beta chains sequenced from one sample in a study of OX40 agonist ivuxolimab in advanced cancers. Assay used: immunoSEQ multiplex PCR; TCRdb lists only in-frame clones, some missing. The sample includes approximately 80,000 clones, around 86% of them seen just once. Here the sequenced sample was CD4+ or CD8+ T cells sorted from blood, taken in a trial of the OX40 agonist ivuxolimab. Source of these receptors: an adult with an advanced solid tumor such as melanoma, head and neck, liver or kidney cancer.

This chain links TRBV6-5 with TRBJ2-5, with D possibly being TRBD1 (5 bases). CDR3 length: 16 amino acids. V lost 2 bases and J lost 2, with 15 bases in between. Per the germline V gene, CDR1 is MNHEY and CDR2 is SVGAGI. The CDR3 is CASSYNGASLQETQYF. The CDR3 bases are TGTGCCAGCAGTTACAATGGGGCGTCACTTCAAGAGACCCAGTACTTC.

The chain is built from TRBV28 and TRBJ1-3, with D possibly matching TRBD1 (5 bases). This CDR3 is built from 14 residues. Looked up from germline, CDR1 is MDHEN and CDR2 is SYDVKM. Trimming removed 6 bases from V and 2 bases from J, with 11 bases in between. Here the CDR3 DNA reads TGTGCCAGCAGCCTGGCGGGGGCTGGAAACACCATATATTTT. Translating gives CASSLAGAGNTIYF.

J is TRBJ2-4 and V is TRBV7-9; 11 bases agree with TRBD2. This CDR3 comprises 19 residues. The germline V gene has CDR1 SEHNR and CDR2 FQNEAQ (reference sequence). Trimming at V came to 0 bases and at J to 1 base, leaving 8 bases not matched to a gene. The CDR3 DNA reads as TGTGCCAGCAGCTTAGCGCTAGCGGGAGGAGGATGGGCCAAAAACATTCAGTACTTC. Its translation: CASSLALAGGGWAKNIQYF.

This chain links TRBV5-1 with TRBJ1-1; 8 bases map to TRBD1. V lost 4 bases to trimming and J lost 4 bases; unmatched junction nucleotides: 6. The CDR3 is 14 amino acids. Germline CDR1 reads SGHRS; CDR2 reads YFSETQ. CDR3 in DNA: TGCGCCAGCAGCAGTACAGGGGGTGGCACTGAAGCTTTCTTT. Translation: CASSSTGGGTEAFF.

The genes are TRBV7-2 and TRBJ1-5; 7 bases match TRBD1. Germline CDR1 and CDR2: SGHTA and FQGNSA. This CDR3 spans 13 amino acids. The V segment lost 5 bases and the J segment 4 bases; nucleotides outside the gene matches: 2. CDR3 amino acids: CASSRDRNQPQHF. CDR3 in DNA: TGTGCCAGCAGCCGGGACAGAAATCAGCCCCAGCATTTT.

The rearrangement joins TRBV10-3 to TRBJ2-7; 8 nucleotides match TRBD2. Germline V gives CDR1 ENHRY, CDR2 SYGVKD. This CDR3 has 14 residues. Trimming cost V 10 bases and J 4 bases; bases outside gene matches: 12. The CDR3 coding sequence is TGTGCCACCACCGGGGGGGCCGCCGAATACGAGCAGTACTTC. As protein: CATTGGAAEYEQYF.

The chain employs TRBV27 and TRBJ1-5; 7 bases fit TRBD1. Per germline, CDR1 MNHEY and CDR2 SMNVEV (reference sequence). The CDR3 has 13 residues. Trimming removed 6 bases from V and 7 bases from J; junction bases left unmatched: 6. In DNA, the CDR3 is TGTGCCAGCAGCCTACAGGGGAGGCAGCCCCAGCATTTT. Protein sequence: CASSLQGRQPQHF.

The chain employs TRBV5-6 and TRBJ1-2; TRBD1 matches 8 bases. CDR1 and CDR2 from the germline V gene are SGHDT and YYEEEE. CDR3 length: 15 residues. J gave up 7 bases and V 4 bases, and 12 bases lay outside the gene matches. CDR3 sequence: CASSTDRGFRGGYTF. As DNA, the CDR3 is TGTGCCAGCAGCACAGACAGGGGCTTCAGAGGTGGCTACACCTTC.

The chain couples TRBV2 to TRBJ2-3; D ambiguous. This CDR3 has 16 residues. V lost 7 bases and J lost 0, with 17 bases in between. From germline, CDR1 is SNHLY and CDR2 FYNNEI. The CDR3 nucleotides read TGTGCCAGCATCAAGATGGGGATACCTAGCACAGATACGCAGTATTTT. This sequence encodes CASIKMGIPSTDTQYF.

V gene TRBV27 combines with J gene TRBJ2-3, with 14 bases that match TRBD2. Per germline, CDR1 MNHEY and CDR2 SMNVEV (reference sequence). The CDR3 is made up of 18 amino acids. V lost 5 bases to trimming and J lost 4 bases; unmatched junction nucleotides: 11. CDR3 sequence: CASSMGLAGAWGADTQYF. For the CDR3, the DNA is TGTGCCAGCAGTATGGGACTAGCGGGAGCTTGGGGCGCAGATACGCAGTATTTT.

For the CDR3, the DNA is TGTGCCAGCAGCCAAGAACCTACCCGCACAGATACGCAGTATTTT. Its translation: CASSQEPTRTDTQYF. V usage is TRBV4-2 and J usage is TRBJ2-3, with D unresolved. The CDR3 contains 15 residues. Per the germline V gene, CDR1 is LGHNA and CDR2 is YNFKEQ. Trimming took 0 bases from V and 1 from J, leaving 8 bases between them.

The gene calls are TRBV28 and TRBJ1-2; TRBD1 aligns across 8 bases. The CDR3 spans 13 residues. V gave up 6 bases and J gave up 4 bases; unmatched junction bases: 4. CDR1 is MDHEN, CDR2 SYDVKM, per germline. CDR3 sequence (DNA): TGTGCCAGCAGCAGGGACAGGAGCTATGGCTACACCTTC. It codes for CASSRDRSYGYTF.

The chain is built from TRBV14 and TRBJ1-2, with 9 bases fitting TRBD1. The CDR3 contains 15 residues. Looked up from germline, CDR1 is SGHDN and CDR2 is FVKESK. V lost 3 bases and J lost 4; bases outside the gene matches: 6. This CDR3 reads CASSHSGQGTYGYTF. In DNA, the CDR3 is TGTGCCAGCAGCCACTCGGGACAGGGAACCTATGGCTACACCTTC.

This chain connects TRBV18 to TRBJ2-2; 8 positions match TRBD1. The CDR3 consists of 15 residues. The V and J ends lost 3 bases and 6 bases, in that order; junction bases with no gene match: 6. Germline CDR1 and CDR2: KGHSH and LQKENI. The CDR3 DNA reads TGTGCCAGCTCACCGGGACAGGCGCCGTCCGGGGAGCTGTTTTTT. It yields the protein CASSPGQAPSGELFF.

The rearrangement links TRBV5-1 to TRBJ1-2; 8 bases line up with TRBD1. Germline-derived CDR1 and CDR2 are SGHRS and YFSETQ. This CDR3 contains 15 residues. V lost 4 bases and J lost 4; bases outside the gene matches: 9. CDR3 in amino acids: CASSLGQGRAYGYTF. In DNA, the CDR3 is TGCGCCAGCAGCCTTGGACAGGGCCGAGCCTATGGCTACACCTTC.

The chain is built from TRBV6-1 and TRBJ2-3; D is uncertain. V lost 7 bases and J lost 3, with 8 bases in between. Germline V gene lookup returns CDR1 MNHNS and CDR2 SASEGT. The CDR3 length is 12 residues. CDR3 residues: CASTRLTDTQYF. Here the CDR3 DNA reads TGTGCCAGCACCCGTTTGACAGATACGCAGTATTTT.

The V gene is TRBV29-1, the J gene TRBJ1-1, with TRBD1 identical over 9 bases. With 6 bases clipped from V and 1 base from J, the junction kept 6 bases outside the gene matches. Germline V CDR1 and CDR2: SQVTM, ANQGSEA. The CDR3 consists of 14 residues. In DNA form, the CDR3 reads TGCAGCGTGGGGACAGGGAGGGAGAACACTGAAGCTTTCTTT. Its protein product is CSVGTGRENTEAFF.

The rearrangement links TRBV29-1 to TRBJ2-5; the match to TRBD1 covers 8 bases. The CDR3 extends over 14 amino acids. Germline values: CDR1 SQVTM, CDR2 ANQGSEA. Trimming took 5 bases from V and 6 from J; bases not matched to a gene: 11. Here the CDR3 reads CSVLPLDRGQTQYF. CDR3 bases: TGCAGCGTTCTACCACTAGACAGGGGACAGACCCAGTACTTC. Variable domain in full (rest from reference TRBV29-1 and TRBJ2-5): SAVISQKPSRDICQRGTSLTIQCQVDSQVTMMFWYRQQPGQSLTLIATANQGSEATYESGFVIDKFPISRPNLTFSTLTVSNMSPEDSSIYLCSVLPLDRGQTQYFGPGTRLLVL.

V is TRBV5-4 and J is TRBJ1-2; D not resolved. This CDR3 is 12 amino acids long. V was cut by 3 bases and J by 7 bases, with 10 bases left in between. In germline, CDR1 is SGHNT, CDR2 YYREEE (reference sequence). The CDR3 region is CASSSGFAGYTF. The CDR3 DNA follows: TGTGCCAGCAGCTCGGGTTTTGCTGGCTACACCTTC.

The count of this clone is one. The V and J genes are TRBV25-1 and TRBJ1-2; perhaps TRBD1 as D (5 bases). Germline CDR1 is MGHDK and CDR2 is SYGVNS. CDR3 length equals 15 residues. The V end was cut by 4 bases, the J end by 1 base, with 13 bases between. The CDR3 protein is CASSGWGRLNYGYTF. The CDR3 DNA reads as TGTGCCAGCAGTGGATGGGGCAGGCTTAACTATGGCTACACCTTC.

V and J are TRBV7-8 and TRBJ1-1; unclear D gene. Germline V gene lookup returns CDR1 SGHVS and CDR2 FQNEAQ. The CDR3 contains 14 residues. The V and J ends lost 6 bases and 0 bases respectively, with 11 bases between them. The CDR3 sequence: CASRPGLLNTEAFF. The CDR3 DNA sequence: TGTGCCAGCAGGCCCGGGTTGCTGAACACTGAAGCTTTCTTT.

DNA of the CDR3: TGTGCCAGCAATCTGGGGGGGCAGGGCACTGAAGCTTTCTTT. It specifies CASNLGGQGTEAFF. The gene calls are TRBV2 and TRBJ1-1, with TRBD1 as a possible D gene (6 bases). CDR1 is SNHLY and CDR2 is FYNNEI in the germline V gene. Deletions cut 7 bases from V and 4 bases from J, with 16 bases between. The CDR3 consists of 14 residues.

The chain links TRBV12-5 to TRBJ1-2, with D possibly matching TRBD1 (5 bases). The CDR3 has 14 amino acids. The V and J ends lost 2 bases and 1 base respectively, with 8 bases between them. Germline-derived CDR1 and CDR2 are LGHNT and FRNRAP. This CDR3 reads CASGLSGLNYGYTF. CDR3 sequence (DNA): TGTGCTAGTGGTTTGTCGGGGCTTAACTATGGCTACACCTTC.

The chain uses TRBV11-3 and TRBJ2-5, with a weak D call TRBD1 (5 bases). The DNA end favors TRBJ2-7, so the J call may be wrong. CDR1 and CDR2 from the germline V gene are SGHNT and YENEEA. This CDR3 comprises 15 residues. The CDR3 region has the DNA TGTGCCAGCAGCTTGGCGGCAGGGTCGTCCTACGAGCAGTACTTC. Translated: CASSLAAGSSYEQYF.

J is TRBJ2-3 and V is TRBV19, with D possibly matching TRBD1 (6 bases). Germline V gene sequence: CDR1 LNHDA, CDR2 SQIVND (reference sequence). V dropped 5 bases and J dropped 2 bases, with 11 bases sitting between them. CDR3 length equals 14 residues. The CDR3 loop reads CASSAQGFTDTQYF. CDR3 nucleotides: TGTGCCAGTAGTGCACAGGGCTTCACAGATACGCAGTATTTT.

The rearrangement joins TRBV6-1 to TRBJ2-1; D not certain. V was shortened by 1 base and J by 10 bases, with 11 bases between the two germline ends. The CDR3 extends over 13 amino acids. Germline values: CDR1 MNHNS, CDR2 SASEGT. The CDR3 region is CASSEVGLGEQFF. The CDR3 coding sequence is TGTGCCAGCAGTGAAGTCGGCCTCGGGGAGCAGTTCTTC.

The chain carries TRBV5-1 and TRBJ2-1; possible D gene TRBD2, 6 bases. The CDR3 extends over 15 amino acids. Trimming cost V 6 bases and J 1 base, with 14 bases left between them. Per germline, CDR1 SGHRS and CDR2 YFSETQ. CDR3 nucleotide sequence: TGCGCCAGCACAAGGAACGGGGGATCCTACAATGAGCAGTTCTTC. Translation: CASTRNGGSYNEQFF.